Described below is a single T cell receptor beta chain sequence and its context. The antigen it recognizes is unknown. It has no much larger one-base neighbor in the sample; base qualities were not kept. Graves' hyperthyroidism was defined as stable when no progression to ophthalmopathy occurred over 18 months of follow-up. Hyperthyroidism patients were newly diagnosed, had a disease duration of under 2 months, and were aged 18 to 65 years. Exclusion was applied to patients with uncontrolled infections, other autoimmune diseases, pregnancy or lactation. Diagnoses were established on the basis of clinical symptoms, serum thyroxine and TRAb, thyroid ultrasound, and orbital computed tomography. Ficoll-Paque density gradient centrifugation was used to isolate PBMCs from about 9.4 ml of fresh peripheral blood. Trizol reagent was used to extract total RNA, and RNA quality was then checked on an Agilent 2100 Bioanalyzer.

The source of the sample is a study of T cells in Graves' hyperthyroidism and ophthalmopathy (dated by TCRdb to 2018 to 2020). For the wider study: Peripheral blood samples were taken at initial diagnosis, before any treatment was given. A discovery cohort of 95 to 100 patients, fewer than 50 with Graves' ophthalmopathy and approximately 60 with stable Graves' hyperthyroidism, was used to find distinguishing TCR V-J signatures. After sampling, hyperthyroidism patients received methimazole starting at 30 mg daily, and ophthalmopathy patients received high-dose intravenous methylprednisolone. In addition, the study compared T-cell repertoires in thyroid tissue and in blood from about six Graves' hyperthyroidism patients. Prospective prediction of ophthalmopathy was tested in an independent validation cohort of 18 to 20 hyperthyroidism patients and some 17 patients who later progressed to ophthalmopathy. The 95 to 100 discovery patients were randomly split 7:3 into training and test sets. TCR Vbeta CDR3 sequencing of 130 to 150 peripheral blood samples (over 40 ophthalmopathy, 70 to 85 hyperthyroidism and around 17 progressor patients) is reported in the paper.

From the cysteine up to the phenylalanine, the CDR3 has a length of 13 residues. Only the CDR3 DNA stays, 39 bases, in frame from base 1. V sheds 11 bases and J sheds 0 bases, leaving 11 bases between their ends. The germline V gene specifies KGHDR as CDR1 and SFDVKD as CDR2. The TCR beta CDR3 regions were amplified from the RNA transcripts. The first round of RT-PCR for the TCR CDR3 was performed with the HTBI primer set and the Qiagen OneStep RT-PCR kit. Libraries were constructed in a second round of multiplex PCR, after which size selection and purification were carried out. Paired-end sequencing of the libraries was performed with 100 bp reads on an Illumina HiSeq2000. Turning to the authors' computational methods: Raw data were processed with SOAPnuke, discarding reads with adapters, uncalled bases, mean Phred below 15, or no exact constant-primer or identifier match. High-quality paired reads were merged using COPE v1.2.5, and each unique nucleotide sequence was defined as a clonotype. Clonotypes were aligned to IMGT TRBV, TRBD and TRBJ reference segments using MiTCR v1.1. The analysis was restricted to V-J combinations with a frequency above 0.0001, which together covered 99% to 99.2% of the repertoires. A TCS score was defined as the ratio of F50 (clonal expansion) to E x V (chaos), with BLOSUM62-based TCRdist applied between CDR3 peptides within each V-J. Welch's t-statistics and random forest reduced fewer than 600 V-J features to about 12, which were used in a naive Bayes classifier (R e1071). The Morisita-Horn index was used to measure how similar the thyroid and blood repertoires were. TCRdb reanalyzed the raw reads on its own, using fastp at Q25 for trimming and MiXCR for clone calling, and kept in-frame beta chains. Every distinct CDR3 protein forms one entry, paired with its most common genes and DNA. Here the V and J calls rest on TCRdb's processing, not on the authors' analysis. Across this sample there are about 680,000 distinct CDR3 sequences, with just over 35% seen only once. The top ten constitute approximately 31% of the sample.

Here is what the overall study found, with its caveats: No statistical method was used to fix the sample size in advance, and group allocation was not hidden from the investigators. A 13 V-J signature model separated ophthalmopathy from stable hyperthyroidism, with 87.88% sensitivity and 81% to 83% specificity in cross-validation and 80%/75% in testing. Most expanded thyroid clonotypes (frequency above 0.001) were also found in blood, which suggests that blood repertoires may mirror thyroid immune responses. During validation, the model predicted progression to ophthalmopathy a median of around six months ahead of onset, with around 71% sensitivity and 72% to 80% specificity.

The receptor chain draws on TRBV24-1 and TRBJ2-3; the D gene identity is not certain. This clonotype was obtained from a woman aged 35 to 49 with Graves' hyperthyroidism. The sequencing sample was made of blood. In nucleotides, the sequence is TGTGCCAGCAGGCCCCCGAGCACAGATACGCAGTATTTT. This sequence encodes CASRPPSTDTQYF.